A selection of T cell receptor delta chains follows, all from one sample in a study of γδ T cells in repeated Plasmodium falciparum infection. TCRdb processed the multiplex PCR reads again with the CATT caller. The data contain 50,000 or so delta-chain clones, around 1.6% of them singletons. The source material was gamma-delta T cells from blood. These receptors originate from a pool of human donors (malaria-infected and uninfected, not separated). CDR3s include the opening cysteine and the closing phenylalanine or tryptophan. The order of the fields is D gene, clone size, J gene, V gene, CDR3 DNA, CDR3 protein. The D gene is left open where the match is weak. The size field reads once, few or many counts, or a class when the clone is expanded.

d_call: TRDD3; clone_size: many; j_call: TRDJ1; v_call: TRDV1; cdr3_nt: TGTGCTCTTGGGGACCCTAATTTGGGGGACGATCGGGGTTACACCGATAAACTCATCTTT; cdr3_aa: CALGDPNLGDDRGYTDKLIF
d_call: TRDD2; clone_size: medium-sized; j_call: TRDJ1; v_call: TRDV1; cdr3_nt: TGTGCTCTTGGGGCGGCCTTCCTTTTCGCACACACCGATAAACTCATCTTT; cdr3_aa: CALGAAFLFAHTDKLIF
d_call: NA; clone_size: many; j_call: TRDJ1; v_call: TRDV1; cdr3_nt: TGTGCTCTTGGGGAACTTCGTGCCCGGGCCTCCGATAAACTCATCTTT; cdr3_aa: CALGELRARASDKLIF
d_call: NA; clone_size: medium-sized; j_call: TRDJ1; v_call: TRDV1; cdr3_nt: TGTGCTCTTGGGGAAGGCGTAGCCTCCTCTCTTACTGGGTGCACCGATAAACTCATCTTT; cdr3_aa: CALGEGVASSLTGCTDKLIF
d_call: NA; clone_size: many; j_call: TRDJ2; v_call: TRDV1; cdr3_nt: TGTGCTCTTTGGGGGGGACTGACAGCGCAACTCTTCTTT; cdr3_aa: CALWGGLTAQLFF
d_call: TRDD3; clone_size: many; j_call: TRDJ1; v_call: TRDV2; cdr3_nt: TGTGCCTGTGACACTTTACTGGGGGAGGAGTACACCGATAAACTCATCTTT; cdr3_aa: CACDTLLGEEYTDKLIF
d_call: TRDD3; clone_size: many; j_call: TRDJ1; v_call: TRDV1; cdr3_nt: TGTGCTCTTGGGGAACCTGGCCTTCCTAGGTACTGGGGGATTGCCTACACCGATAAACTCATCTTT; cdr3_aa: CALGEPGLPRYWGIAYTDKLIF
d_call: NA; clone_size: many; j_call: TRDJ1; v_call: TRDV1; cdr3_nt: TGTGCTCTTGGGGAATCTCGTAATAACATTCCGTACACCGATAAACTCATCTTT; cdr3_aa: CALGESRNNIPYTDKLIF
d_call: TRDD3; clone_size: medium-sized; j_call: TRDJ1; v_call: TRDV2; cdr3_nt: TGTGCCTTCCGCCTTCGGCCGGGATACAACACCGATAAACTCATCTTT; cdr3_aa: CAFRLRPGYNTDKLIF
d_call: NA; clone_size: many; j_call: TRDJ1; v_call: TRDV1; cdr3_nt: TGTGCTCTTGGGGACCTCGGTCCTATCTATACAGAAACGAAGGACCCACCGAACGTGAGGACCGATAAACTCATCTTT; cdr3_aa: CALGDLGPIYTETKDPPNVRTDKLIF
d_call: NA; clone_size: many; j_call: TRDJ1; v_call: TRDV1; cdr3_nt: TGTGCTCTTGGGGAACAGGACTTCCTACCCCTACTGGGGGACTGGCGCCACCGGTACACCGATAAACTCATCTTT; cdr3_aa: CALGEQDFLPLLGDWRHRYTDKLIF
d_call: NA; clone_size: many; j_call: TRDJ1; v_call: TRDV1; cdr3_nt: TGTGCTCTTGGGAGATCCCCTCCTAGGACTTTCTCTACTGGGATATCCCAGGGTAAACTCATCTTT; cdr3_aa: CALGRSPPRTFSTGISQGKLIF
d_call: NA; clone_size: many; j_call: TRDJ1; v_call: TRDV2; cdr3_nt: TGTGCCTGTGACACGGTCGGATCACCCCCATACACCGATAAACTCATCTTT; cdr3_aa: CACDTVGSPPYTDKLIF
d_call: NA; clone_size: many; j_call: TRDJ2; v_call: TRDV1; cdr3_nt: TGTGCTCTTGGGGGGGCTGGGGTTACTGGGAGATTGAGGGCTCAAGGATTTGCTTTGACAGCACAACTGTTCTTT; cdr3_aa: CALGGAGVTGRLRAQGFALTAQLFF
d_call: NA; clone_size: many; j_call: TRDJ1; v_call: TRDV1; cdr3_nt: TGTGCTCTTGGGGGCACCTTCCCCACTTGGGTCCTAGTGGATAAACTCATCTTT; cdr3_aa: CALGGTFPTWVLVDKLIF